The next 17 T cell receptor beta chains were all read from a single sample in a study of CD8 T cells in ankylosing spondylitis. TCRdb re-analysed the 5' RACE reads in MiXCR, keeping a single row per CDR3 protein. In the table there are approximately 240,000 distinct CDR3 sequences, 8% to 11% of which are singletons. Sequencing was done on a sample of blood, either unsorted or a sorted T cell fraction (not recorded which). These receptors were obtained from a male donor with ankylosing spondylitis or in good health (not recorded which).

This clonotype was recorded at least ten times. The V and J genes are TRBV12-1 and TRBJ2-7; TRBD2, the table's D call, was not compared with the DNA. TRBV12-1 is flagged as a pseudogene. This CDR3 spans 19 amino acids. Written as DNA, the CDR3 is TGTGCCAGCAGCCAGGGGACTAGCGGGGGTGACACTAAGGGACACGAGCAGTACTTC. It is translated as CASSQGTSGGDTKGHEQYF.

This clonotype showed up many times. The V gene is TRBV15, the J gene TRBJ1-5; no reliable D call. Looked up from germline, CDR1 is LNHNV and CDR2 is YYDKDF (reference sequence). The CDR3 covers 15 residues. Trimming removed 0 bases at V and 2 bases at J, with 8 bases between. The CDR3, as DNA: TGTGCCACCAGCAGAGAGGGAAGGCGCAATCAGCCCCAGCATTTT. Translating it yields CATSREGRRNQPQHF.

This clonotype appeared many times. J is TRBJ2-1 and V is TRBV20-1, with D maybe TRBD2 (5 bases). The germline V gene has CDR1 DFQATT and CDR2 SNEGSKA (reference sequence). The CDR3 has 18 amino acids. Trimming pared 1 base from V and 8 bases from J, leaving 27 bases between. This CDR3 is CSARVSSYSFRGFHEQFF. CDR3 bases: TGCAGTGCTAGAGTTAGTTCCTACAGCTTTCGGGGATTCCATGAGCAGTTCTTC.

This clonotype was counted many times. The chain links TRBV2 to TRBJ1-5; 8 nucleotides match TRBD1. V was clipped by 6 bases and J by 6 bases; unmatched bases: 7. Germline-derived CDR1 and CDR2 are SNHLY and FYNNEI. The CDR3 sequence is 14 residues long. CDR3 region: CASSGQGLSQPQHF. CDR3 sequence (DNA): TGTGCCAGCAGCGGACAGGGTTTGAGTCAGCCCCAGCATTTT.

This clonotype was seen ten or more times. The chain combines TRBV5-1 with TRBJ1-1; D unclear. Deletions cut 3 bases from V and 0 bases from J, with 6 bases between. Germline CDR1 and CDR2: SGHRS and YFSETQ. This CDR3 has 13 amino acids. CDR3 sequence reads: CASSSPLNTEAFF. The CDR3 bases are TGCGCCAGCAGCTCTCCTTTGAACACTGAAGCTTTCTTT.

This clonotype has at least ten counts. The rearrangement joins TRBV20-1 to TRBJ2-5, with D possibly TRBD1 on 5 matching bases. CDR3 length equals 15 residues. Per germline, CDR1 DFQATT and CDR2 SNEGSKA (reference sequence). Trimming took 0 bases from V and 1 from J, leaving 12 bases between them. CDR3 coding DNA: TGCAGTGCTAGAGATCTTGACAGCCTCCAAGAGACCCAGTACTTC. It codes for CSARDLDSLQETQYF.

Many counts were recorded for this clonotype. This chain uses TRBV30 with TRBJ2-4; maybe TRBD2 (6 bases). CDR1 GTSNPN and CDR2 SVGIG come from the germline V gene (reference sequence). The length of the CDR3 is 15 residues. V was shortened by 4 bases and J by 0 bases, with 13 bases between the two germline ends. The CDR3 sequence: CAWTPGLLAKNIQYF. In DNA form, the CDR3 reads TGTGCCTGGACTCCCGGACTATTAGCCAAAAACATTCAGTACTTC. The full variable domain, in which reference TRBV30 and TRBJ2-4 provide the parts outside the CDR3, is SQTIHQWPATLVQPVGSPLSLECTVEGTSNPNLYWYRQAAGRGLQLLFYSVGIGQISSEVPQNLSASRPQDRQFILSSKKLLLSDSGFYLCAWTPGLLAKNIQYFGAGTRLSVL.

The chain recombines TRBV7-9 with TRBJ2-3, with D maybe TRBD2 (6 bases). The CDR3 extends over 16 amino acids. Trimming removed 6 bases at V and 4 bases at J, with 20 bases between. Per germline, CDR1 SEHNR and CDR2 FQNEAQ (reference sequence). The CDR3 DNA follows: TGTGCCAGCAGACCTAGACTAGGAGCTCTATCAGATACGCAGTATTTT. Its protein is CASRPRLGALSDTQYF.

This clonotype was seen many times. The chain carries TRBV18 and TRBJ1-2; unclear D gene. From germline, CDR1 is KGHSH and CDR2 LQKENI. The CDR3 contains 13 residues. Trimming shortened V by 2 bases and J by 1 base, and 5 bases separated the two germline ends. This CDR3 is CASSPGVNYGYTF. As DNA, the CDR3 is TGTGCCAGCTCACCAGGCGTTAACTATGGCTACACCTTC.

This clonotype was found many times. The rearrangement uses TRBV29-1 and TRBJ2-5; TRBD1 agrees at 7 bases. CDR1 SQVTM and CDR2 ANQGSEA come from the germline V gene. The V segment lost 5 bases and the J segment 3 bases; nucleotides outside the gene matches: 12. This CDR3 has 15 amino acids. The CDR3 reads CSVFYRGIREETQYF. Written as DNA, the CDR3 is TGCAGCGTTTTTTACAGGGGAATAAGAGAAGAGACCCAGTACTTC.

This clonotype showed up many times. The chain is built from TRBV21-1 and TRBJ2-3. TRBV21-1 is listed as a pseudogene. The CDR3 sequence is 15 residues long. CDR3 loop: CASSKHGTSTDTQYF. DNA of the CDR3: TGTGCCAGCAGCAAGCACGGAACTAGCACAGATACGCAGTATTTT.

This clonotype has ten or more counts. The chain employs TRBV5-6 and TRBJ2-7; the match to TRBD2 covers 8 bases. The CDR3 loop spans 15 amino acids. CDR1 and CDR2 from the germline V gene are SGHDT and YYEEEE. With 3 bases clipped from V and 0 bases from J, the junction kept 5 bases outside the gene matches. The CDR3 here is CASSWGLAGSYEQYF. For the CDR3, the DNA is TGTGCCAGCAGCTGGGGGCTAGCGGGCTCCTACGAGCAGTACTTC.

The sample holds many counts of this clonotype. CDR3 amino acids: CASSLAWSGGNTIYF. The CDR3 DNA is TGCGCCAGCAGCTTGGCCTGGAGTGGGGGAAACACCATATATTTT. This chain joins TRBV5-1 and TRBJ1-3; D is unresolved. The CDR3 is made up of 15 amino acids. V was pared by 0 bases and J by 4 bases, with 11 bases between. CDR1 is SGHRS, CDR2 YFSETQ, per germline.

This clonotype appeared many times. The chain joins TRBV10-2 to TRBJ2-1; 10 nucleotides agree with TRBD2. Germline V gives CDR1 WSHSY, CDR2 SAAADI. CDR3 length: 14 residues. V lost 2 bases, J lost 9 bases, and 4 bases stayed unmatched. In nucleotides, the CDR3 is TGCGCCAGCAGTGAGAGTCTAGCGGGAGTTGAGCAGTTCTTC. This gives the protein CASSESLAGVEQFF.

This clonotype came up many times. The rearrangement joins TRBV4-2 to TRBJ2-7; D not certain. This CDR3 region has 13 residues. CDR1 is LGHNA and CDR2 is YNFKEQ in the germline V gene. V lost 0 bases and J lost 4, with 7 bases in between. The CDR3 nucleotides are TGTGCCAGCAGCCAAGAGTGGTTGTACGAGCAGTACTTC. This translates into CASSQEWLYEQYF.

This rearrangement joins TRBV6-1 to TRBJ2-3, with 9 nucleotides matching TRBD1. Germline loops: CDR1 MNHNS, CDR2 SASEGT. The CDR3 is 15 residues long. V lost 6 bases and J lost 4; bases outside the gene matches: 8. CDR3 coding DNA: TGTGCCAGCAGCCTTACAGGGGGCGGACCAGATACGCAGTATTTT. Residues: CASSLTGGGPDTQYF.

This clonotype was counted a few times. An end of the junction does not agree with germline; a read error may underlie this. The chain uses TRBV6-5 and TRBJ2-7; D tentatively reads TRBD1 or TRBD2 (5 bases each). CDR1 is MNHEY, CDR2 SVGAGI, per germline. This CDR3 comprises 15 residues. Written as DNA, the CDR3 is TGTGCCAGCACTTACTACCGGGACGGCTCCTACGAGCAGTACTTC. This encodes CASTYYRDGSYEQYF.